The 9 T cell receptor beta chains below all came from one sample that was sequenced in a study of control samples from healthy donors and cancer patients. Sequencing was performed with immunoSEQ multiplex PCR; in TCRdb, only in-frame clones are kept and a portion is missing. The sample holds about 230,000 clones, almost 85% seen once. The source material was PBMCs. These receptors were obtained from a woman aged 55-70 years with lung cancer.

The chain recombines TRBV30 with TRBJ2-1; 11 bases line up with TRBD1. Germline loops: CDR1 GTSNPN, CDR2 SVGIG (reference sequence). V lost 3 bases to trimming and J lost 8 bases; unmatched junction nucleotides: 6. The CDR3 has 14 amino acids. For the CDR3, the DNA is TGTGCCTGGAGGGGACAGGGGGTATTCGATGAGCAGTTCTTC. It is translated as CAWRGQGVFDEQFF.

The V gene is TRBV28, the J gene TRBJ2-3; D is possibly TRBD2 (6 bases). CDR1 is MDHEN and CDR2 is SYDVKM in the germline V gene. This CDR3 contains 17 residues. The V gene lost 2 bases and the J gene lost 2 bases, with 17 bases spanning the gap. CDR3 coding DNA: TGTGCCAGCAGTTTAACGGCTGGGGCGGGAAACACAGATACGCAGTATTTT. Translation: CASSLTAGAGNTDTQYF.

This clone showed up just a few times. The chain has TRBV3-1 (or the pseudogene TRBV3-2) and TRBJ1-1, with D maybe TRBD1 (5 bases). Trimming pared 4 bases from V and 6 bases from J, leaving 21 bases between. Germline V CDR1 and CDR2: LGHDT, YNNKEL (reference sequence). The length of the CDR3 is 16 residues. CDR3 protein: CASSPTRGLRLPEAFF. Here the CDR3 DNA reads TGTGCCAGCAGCCCCACACGGGGGTTAAGGTTGCCTGAAGCTTTCTTT.

V usage is TRBV24-1 and J usage is TRBJ2-7; no reliable D call. There are 11 residues in the CDR3. The ends were cut back, 3 bases at V and 3 bases at J, with 2 bases in the middle. Germline lookup yields CDR1 KGHDR and CDR2 SFDVKD. The CDR3 DNA is TGTGCCACCAGTGATATCTACGAGCAGTACTTC. It is translated as CATSDIYEQYF.

The CDR3 loop reads CASSIGGSGPAVAYEQYF. The CDR3 bases are TGTGCCAGCAGTATCGGGGGTAGCGGGCCAGCAGTTGCCTACGAGCAGTACTTC. The J gene is TRBJ2-7, the V gene TRBV28; 7 positions agree with TRBD2. The CDR3 runs to 18 residues. V gave up 5 bases and J gave up 2 bases; unmatched junction bases: 18. Germline lookup yields CDR1 MDHEN and CDR2 SYDVKM.

The chain carries TRBV6-5 and TRBJ1-5, with a weak D call TRBD1 (6 bases). Deletions cut 10 bases from V and 2 bases from J, with 12 bases between. This CDR3 has 13 residues. The germline CDR1 and CDR2 sequences are MNHEY and SVGAGI. In nucleotides, the CDR3 is TGTGCCACAGGGGTGGGAGGCAATCAGCCCCAGCATTTT. As protein: CATGVGGNQPQHF.

The V and J genes are TRBV7-2 and TRBJ2-2, with 7 bases matching TRBD2. CDR1 and CDR2 (germline): SGHTA, FQGNSA. The V gene end was trimmed by 5 bases and the J gene end by 1 base; junction bases not matched to a gene: 7. This CDR3 is built from 16 residues. The DNA of the CDR3 is TGTGCCAGCAGCCCAGCGGCTAGCGGGAACACCGGGGAGCTGTTTTTT. It specifies CASSPAASGNTGELFF.

This chain joins TRBV30 and TRBJ2-1, with TRBD1 identical over 10 bases. V gave up 1 base and J gave up 2 bases; unmatched junction bases: 5. Germline V CDR1 and CDR2: GTSNPN, SVGIG (reference sequence). The CDR3 length is 16 residues. CDR3 loop: CAWSAWDRGPYNEQFF. In DNA, the CDR3 is TGTGCCTGGAGTGCATGGGACAGGGGTCCCTACAATGAGCAGTTCTTC.

The chain has TRBV19 and TRBJ1-1; 10 bases fit TRBD1. The germline gives CDR1 LNHDA, CDR2 SQIVND (reference sequence). After removal of 5 bases from V and 7 bases from J, the junction contained 4 bases not matched to a gene. The CDR3 contains 13 residues. CDR3 region: CASSGQGVFEAFF. In DNA form, the CDR3 reads TGTGCCAGTAGTGGACAGGGGGTGTTTGAAGCTTTCTTT.